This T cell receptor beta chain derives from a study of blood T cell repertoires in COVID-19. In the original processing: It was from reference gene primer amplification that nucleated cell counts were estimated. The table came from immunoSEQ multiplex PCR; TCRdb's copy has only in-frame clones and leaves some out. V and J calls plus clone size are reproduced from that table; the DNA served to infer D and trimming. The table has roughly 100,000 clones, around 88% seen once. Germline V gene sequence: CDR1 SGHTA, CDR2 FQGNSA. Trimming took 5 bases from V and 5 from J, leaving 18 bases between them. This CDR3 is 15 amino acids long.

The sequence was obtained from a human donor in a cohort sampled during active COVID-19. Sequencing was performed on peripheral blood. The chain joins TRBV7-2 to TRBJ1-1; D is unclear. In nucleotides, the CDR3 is TGTGCCAGCAGCAATGCCGCGGGTTTCAATACTGAAGCTTTCTTT. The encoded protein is CASSNAAGFNTEAFF.